Only a few counts were recorded for the clone carrying this T cell receptor beta chain. Its antigen remains unidentified. Germline CDR1 and CDR2: MNHNS and SASEGT. This CDR3 region has 15 residues. Trimming at V came to 4 bases and at J to 6 bases, leaving 10 bases not matched to a gene. The table came from immunoSEQ multiplex PCR; TCRdb's copy has only in-frame clones and leaves some out. The sample carries about 8,600 clones, about 45% recorded once. The data belong to a study of Tregs in tolerant kidney transplant recipients. Study as a whole: Recipient PBMCs carried a CFSE label and met irradiated graft donor PBMCs for less than 7 days before FACS sorting.

Findings and caveats of the study: The most relevant donor-specific Treg TCRbeta repertoire apparently came from expansion with activated donor B cells. Validation in larger populations is needed because few patients were studied.

This clonotype was sampled from a human donor in good health. The source material was CD4+ T cells from blood cultured with allogeneic cells. This chain joins TRBV6-1 and TRBJ1-1; 8 positions agree with TRBD1. In DNA, the CDR3 is TGTGCCAGCAGTGGAGACCGGACAGGGAGGCCTGAAGCTTTCTTT. It is translated as CASSGDRTGRPEAFF.